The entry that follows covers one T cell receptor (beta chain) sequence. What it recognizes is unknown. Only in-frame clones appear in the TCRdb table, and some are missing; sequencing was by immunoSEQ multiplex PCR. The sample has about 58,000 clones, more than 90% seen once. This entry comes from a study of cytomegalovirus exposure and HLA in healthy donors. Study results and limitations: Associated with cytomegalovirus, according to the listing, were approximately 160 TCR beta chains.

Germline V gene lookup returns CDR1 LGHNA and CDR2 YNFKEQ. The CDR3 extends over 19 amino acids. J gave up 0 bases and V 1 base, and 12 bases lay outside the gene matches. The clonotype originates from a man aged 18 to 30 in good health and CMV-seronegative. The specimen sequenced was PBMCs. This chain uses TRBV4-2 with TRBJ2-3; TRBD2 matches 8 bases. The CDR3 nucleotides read TGTGCCAGCAGCCAAGGTCCCATAACTAGCGGCAAGAGCACAGATACGCAGTATTTT. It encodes CASSQGPITSGKSTDTQYF.